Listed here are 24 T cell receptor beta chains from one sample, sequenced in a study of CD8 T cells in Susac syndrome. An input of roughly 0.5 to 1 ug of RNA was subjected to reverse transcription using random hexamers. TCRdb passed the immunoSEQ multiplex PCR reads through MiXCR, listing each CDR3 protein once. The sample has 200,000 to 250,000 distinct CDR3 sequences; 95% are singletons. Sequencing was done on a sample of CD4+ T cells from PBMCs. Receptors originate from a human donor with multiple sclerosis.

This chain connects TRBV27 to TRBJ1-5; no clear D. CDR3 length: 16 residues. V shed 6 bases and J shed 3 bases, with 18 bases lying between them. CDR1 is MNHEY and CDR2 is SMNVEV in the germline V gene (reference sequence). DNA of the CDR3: TGTGCCAGCAGCCCAACCGCGAGCAGGTTCAATCAGCCCCAGCATTTT. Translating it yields CASSPTASRFNQPQHF.

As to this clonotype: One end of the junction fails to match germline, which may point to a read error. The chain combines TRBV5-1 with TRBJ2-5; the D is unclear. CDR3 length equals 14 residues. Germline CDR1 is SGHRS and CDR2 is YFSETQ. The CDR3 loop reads CASSLVGDQETQYF. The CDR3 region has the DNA TGCGCCAGCAGCTTGGTAGGCGACCAGGAGACCCAGTACTTC.

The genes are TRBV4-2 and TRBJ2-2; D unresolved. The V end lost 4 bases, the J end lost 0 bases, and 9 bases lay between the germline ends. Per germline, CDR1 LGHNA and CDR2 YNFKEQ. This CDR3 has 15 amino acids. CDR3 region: CASSPRRANTGELFF. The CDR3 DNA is TGTGCCAGCAGCCCAAGGAGAGCGAACACCGGGGAGCTGTTTTTT.

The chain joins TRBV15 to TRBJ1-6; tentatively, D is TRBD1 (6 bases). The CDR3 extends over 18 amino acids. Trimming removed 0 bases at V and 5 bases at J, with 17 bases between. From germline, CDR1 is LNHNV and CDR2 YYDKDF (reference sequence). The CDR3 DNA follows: TGTGCCACCAGCAGAGATCCACGGCGGGGACAAAATAATTCACCCCTCCACTTT. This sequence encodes CATSRDPRRGQNNSPLHF.

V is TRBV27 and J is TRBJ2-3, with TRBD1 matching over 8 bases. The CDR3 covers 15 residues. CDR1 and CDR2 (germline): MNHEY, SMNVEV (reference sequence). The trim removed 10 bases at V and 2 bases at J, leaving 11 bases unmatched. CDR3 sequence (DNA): TGTGCCACCAGAGTAGGGGGACAGGCCACAGATACGCAGTATTTT. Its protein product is CATRVGGQATDTQYF.

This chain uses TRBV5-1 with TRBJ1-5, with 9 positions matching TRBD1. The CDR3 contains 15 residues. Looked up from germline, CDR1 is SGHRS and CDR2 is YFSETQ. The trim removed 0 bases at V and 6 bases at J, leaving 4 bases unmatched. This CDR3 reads CASSLGTGEFQPQHF. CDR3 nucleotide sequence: TGCGCCAGCAGCTTGGGGACAGGGGAATTTCAGCCCCAGCATTTT.

CDR3 sequence: CASKSALAVQETQYF. CDR3 sequence (DNA): TGTGCCAGCAAATCCGCCTTAGCGGTCCAAGAGACCCAGTACTTC. V is TRBV2 and J is TRBJ2-5; perhaps TRBD2 as D (6 bases). Germline V gene data show CDR1 as SNHLY and CDR2 as FYNNEI. The CDR3 extends over 15 amino acids. Trimming left V 7 bases short and J 1 base short, with 16 bases between.

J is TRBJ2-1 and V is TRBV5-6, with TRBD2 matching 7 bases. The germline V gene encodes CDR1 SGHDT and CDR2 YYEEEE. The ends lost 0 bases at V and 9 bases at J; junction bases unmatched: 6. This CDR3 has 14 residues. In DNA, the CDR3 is TGTGCCAGCAGCTTGGGCGGGAGCCGGTTTGAGCAGTTCTTC. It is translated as CASSLGGSRFEQFF. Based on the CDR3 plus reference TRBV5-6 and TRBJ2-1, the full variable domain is DAGVTQSPTHLIKTRGQQVTLRCSPKSGHDTVSWYQQALGQGPQFIFQYYEEEERQRGNFPDRFSGHQFPNYSSELNVNALLLGDSALYLCASSLGGSRFEQFFGPGTRLTVL.

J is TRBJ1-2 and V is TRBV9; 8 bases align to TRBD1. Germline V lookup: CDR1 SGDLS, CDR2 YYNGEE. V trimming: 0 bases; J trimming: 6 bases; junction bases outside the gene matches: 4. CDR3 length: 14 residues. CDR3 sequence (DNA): TGTGCCAGCAGCGTAGTTGGCAGGGGGCATGGCTACACCTTC. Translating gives CASSVVGRGHGYTF.

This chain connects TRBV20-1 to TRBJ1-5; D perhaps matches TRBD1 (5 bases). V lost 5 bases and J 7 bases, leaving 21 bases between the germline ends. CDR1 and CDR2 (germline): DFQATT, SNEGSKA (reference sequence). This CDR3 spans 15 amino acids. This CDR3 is CSAPFLGQRDQPQHF. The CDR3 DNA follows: TGCAGTGCTCCATTTTTAGGCCAGAGGGACCAGCCCCAGCATTTT.

CDR3 in DNA: TGCAGCGTGGGACTGACAGGGACCGAGCAGTACTTC. This translates into CSVGLTGTEQYF. J is TRBJ2-7 and V is TRBV29-1; tentatively, D is TRBD1 (7 bases). The CDR3 is made up of 12 amino acids. The ends were cut back, 6 bases at V and 6 bases at J, with 15 bases in the middle. Germline CDR1 reads SQVTM; CDR2 reads ANQGSEA.

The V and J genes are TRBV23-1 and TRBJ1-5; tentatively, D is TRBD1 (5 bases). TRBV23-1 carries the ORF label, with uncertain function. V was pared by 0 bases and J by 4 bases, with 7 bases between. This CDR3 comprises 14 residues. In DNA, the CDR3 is TGCGCCAGCAGTCAATCAGCAGGGAATCAGCCCCAGCATTTT. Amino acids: CASSQSAGNQPQHF.

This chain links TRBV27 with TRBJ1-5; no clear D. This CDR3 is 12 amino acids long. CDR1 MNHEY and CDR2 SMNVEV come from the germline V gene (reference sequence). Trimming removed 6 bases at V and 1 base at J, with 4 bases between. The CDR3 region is CASRQSNQPQHF. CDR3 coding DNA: TGTGCCAGCAGACAGAGCAATCAGCCCCAGCATTTT.

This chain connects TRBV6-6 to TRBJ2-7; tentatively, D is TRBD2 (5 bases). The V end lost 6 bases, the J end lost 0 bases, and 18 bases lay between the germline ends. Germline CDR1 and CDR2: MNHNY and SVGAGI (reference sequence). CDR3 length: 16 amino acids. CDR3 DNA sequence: TGTGCCAGCAGCGCCGGGTCGGGATTCAGCTCCTACGAGCAGTACTTC. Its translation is CASSAGSGFSSYEQYF.

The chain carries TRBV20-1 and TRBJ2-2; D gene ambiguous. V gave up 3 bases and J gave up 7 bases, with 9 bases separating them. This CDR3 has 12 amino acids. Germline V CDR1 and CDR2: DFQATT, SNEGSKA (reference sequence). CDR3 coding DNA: TGCAGTGCTAGGACCCTTAGCGGGGAGCTGTTTTTT. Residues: CSARTLSGELFF.

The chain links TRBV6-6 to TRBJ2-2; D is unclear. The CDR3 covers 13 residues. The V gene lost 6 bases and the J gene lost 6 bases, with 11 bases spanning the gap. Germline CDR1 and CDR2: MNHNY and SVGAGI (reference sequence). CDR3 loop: CASRQARAGELFF. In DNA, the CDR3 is TGTGCCAGCAGACAAGCCCGGGCCGGGGAGCTGTTTTTT.

The CDR3 DNA follows: TGCGCCAGCAGCTTGGGACCCGGGACTAGCGGAGGTACAGATACGCAGTATTTT. Protein: CASSLGPGTSGGTDTQYF. This chain joins TRBV5-1 and TRBJ2-3, with 11 nucleotides matching TRBD2. V gave up 0 bases and J gave up 3 bases; unmatched junction bases: 9. The CDR3 is 18 amino acids. The germline CDR1 and CDR2 sequences are SGHRS and YFSETQ.

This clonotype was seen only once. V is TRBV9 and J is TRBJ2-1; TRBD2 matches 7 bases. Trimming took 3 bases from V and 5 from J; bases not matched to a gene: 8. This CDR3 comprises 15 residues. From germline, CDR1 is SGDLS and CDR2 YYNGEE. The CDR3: CASSAMGLTHNEQFF. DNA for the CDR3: TGTGCCAGCAGCGCGATGGGACTAACCCACAATGAGCAGTTCTTC.

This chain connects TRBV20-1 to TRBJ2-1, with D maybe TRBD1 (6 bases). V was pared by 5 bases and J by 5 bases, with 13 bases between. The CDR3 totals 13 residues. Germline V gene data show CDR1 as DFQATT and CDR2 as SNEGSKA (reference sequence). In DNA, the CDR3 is TGCAGTGCTGGACGGACAGTGGACAATGAGCAGTTCTTC. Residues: CSAGRTVDNEQFF.

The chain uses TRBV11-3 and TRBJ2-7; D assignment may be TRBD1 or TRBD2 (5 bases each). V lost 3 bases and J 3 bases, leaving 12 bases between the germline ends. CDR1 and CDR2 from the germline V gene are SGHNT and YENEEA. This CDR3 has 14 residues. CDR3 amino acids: CASSLSSGGYEQYF. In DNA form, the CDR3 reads TGTGCCAGCAGCTTGTCTAGTGGGGGCTACGAGCAGTACTTC.

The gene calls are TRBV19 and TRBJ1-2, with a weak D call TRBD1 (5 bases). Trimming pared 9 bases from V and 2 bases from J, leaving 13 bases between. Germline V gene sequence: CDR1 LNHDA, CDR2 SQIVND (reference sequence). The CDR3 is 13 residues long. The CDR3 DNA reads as TGTGCCAGCAGGGATTCTGCCAACTATGGCTACACCTTC. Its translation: CASRDSANYGYTF.

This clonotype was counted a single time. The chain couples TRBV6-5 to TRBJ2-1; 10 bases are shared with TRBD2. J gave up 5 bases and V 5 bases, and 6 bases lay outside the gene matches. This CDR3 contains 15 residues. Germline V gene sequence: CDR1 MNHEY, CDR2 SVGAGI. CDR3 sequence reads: CASSPGLAAHNEQFF. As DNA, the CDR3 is TGTGCCAGCAGTCCCGGACTAGCGGCCCACAATGAGCAGTTCTTC.

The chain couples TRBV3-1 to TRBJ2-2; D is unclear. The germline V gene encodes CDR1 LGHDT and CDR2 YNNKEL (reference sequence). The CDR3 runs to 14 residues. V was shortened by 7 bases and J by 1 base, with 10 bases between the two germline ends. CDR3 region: CASTRYGNTGELFF. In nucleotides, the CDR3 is TGTGCCAGCACCCGATACGGGAACACCGGGGAGCTGTTTTTT.

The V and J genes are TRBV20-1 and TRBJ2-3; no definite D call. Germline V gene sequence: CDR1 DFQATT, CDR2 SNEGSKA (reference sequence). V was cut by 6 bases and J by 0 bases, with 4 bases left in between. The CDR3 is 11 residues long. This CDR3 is CSATSTDTQYF. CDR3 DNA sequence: TGCAGTGCAACTAGCACAGATACGCAGTATTTT.